Each of the 7 T cell receptor beta chains below was sequenced from the same sample in a study of blood T cell repertoires in COVID-19. TCRdb's table, derived via immunoSEQ multiplex PCR, lists solely in-frame clones and lacks some. The sample carries roughly 180,000 clones, under 85% recorded once. Sequenced: peripheral blood. The receptor source for this set is an elderly man with COVID-19, enrolled during active disease.

This rearrangement joins TRBV12-2 to TRBJ1-1. TRBV12-2 is a documented pseudogene. The CDR3 sequence is 15 residues long. The CDR3 nucleotides are TGTGCAAGTCGCCCCCCGGGGGGCGGTGACACTGAAGCTTTCTTT. Protein: CASRPPGGGDTEAFF.

V and J are TRBV15 and TRBJ1-3; the D gene is possibly TRBD1 (6 bases). Germline V gene sequence: CDR1 LNHNV, CDR2 YYDKDF (reference sequence). The V gene lost 1 base and the J gene lost 1 base, with 14 bases spanning the gap. This CDR3 contains 17 residues. CDR3 sequence: CATSRAPDRPSGNTIYF. Here the CDR3 DNA reads TGTGCCACCAGCAGAGCTCCGGACAGACCATCTGGAAACACCATATATTTT.

In DNA form, the CDR3 reads TGTGCCAGCAGCTCCGACAGGAACACTGAAGCTTTCTTT. It codes for CASSSDRNTEAFF. The J gene is TRBJ1-1, the V gene TRBV7-8, with D perhaps TRBD1 (5 bases). The CDR3 sequence is 13 residues long. CDR1 is SGHVS, CDR2 FQNEAQ, per germline. V shed 4 bases and J shed 1 base, with 7 bases lying between them.

This chain links TRBV6-6 with TRBJ1-3, with 9 positions matching TRBD1. This CDR3 contains 16 residues. Trimming removed 10 bases from V and 2 bases from J; junction bases left unmatched: 12. Germline V lookup: CDR1 MNHNY, CDR2 SVGAGI (reference sequence). The CDR3 sequence: CATRDRVEGPGNTIYF. The DNA of the CDR3 is TGTGCCACCAGGGACAGGGTCGAGGGGCCTGGAAACACCATATATTTT.

CDR3 bases: TGTGCCAGCAGCCGGGACAGGCGTGGCTACACCTTC. Residues: CASSRDRRGYTF. This chain connects TRBV12-3 or TRBV12-4 to TRBJ1-2, with TRBD1 matching over 8 bases. This CDR3 contains 12 residues. V was pared by 6 bases and J by 7 bases, with 4 bases of the junction left unmatched.

This sequence joins TRBV11-2 and TRBJ2-3; D is perhaps TRBD2 (6 bases). Germline CDR1 SGHAT, CDR2 FQNNGV. The germline V and J ends were trimmed by 2 bases and 8 bases, with 8 bases remaining between them. The CDR3 contains 12 residues. CDR3 DNA sequence: TGTGCCAGCAGCTTAAACGGGGGTACGCAGTATTTT. As protein: CASSLNGGTQYF. The full variable domain, its missing parts supplied by reference TRBV11-2 and TRBJ2-3, is EAGVAQSPRYKIIEKRQSVAFWCNPISGHATLYWYQQILGQGPKLLIQFQNNGVVDDSQLPKDRFSAERLKGVDSTLKIQPAKLEDSAVYLCASSLNGGTQYFGPGTRLTVL.

In its sample, this clone was seen a few times. This chain links TRBV12-5 with TRBJ2-3; 8 bases line up with TRBD2. V lost 5 bases to trimming and J lost 3 bases; unmatched junction nucleotides: 7. This CDR3 spans 15 amino acids. The germline V gene encodes CDR1 LGHNT and CDR2 FRNRAP. CDR3 sequence: CASGPGGGITDTQYF. The CDR3 DNA is TGTGCTAGTGGTCCCGGCGGGGGGATAACAGATACGCAGTATTTT.